The T cell receptor beta chain described here comes from a study of vaccination and CD4 T cells after COVID-19. Study results and limitations: Counts of SARS-CoV-2-reactive clonotypes had a median that went from around 20 to 38, a nonsignificant change.

Comments on this clonotype: Its antigen remains unidentified.

Trimming took 0 bases from V and 4 from J, leaving 1 base between them. Germline V gene sequence: CDR1 KGHSH, CDR2 LQKENI. The CDR3 runs to 13 residues. Treatment given: approximately 11-day PBMC culture with coronavirus spike peptide pools or control peptides (ViraFEST assay). CD4+ T-cell collection from the unexposed donor predated the COVID-19 pandemic (2011-2018). PBMCs, plated at roughly 2.2 million per well, were grown in the presence of around 10 IU/ml IL-2 and 10 ug/ml peptide pools. The Oncomine TCR Beta short-read assay was what sequenced the DNA obtained from cultured CD4+ T cells. Investigators isolated genomic DNA from cultured CD4+ T cells. MiXCR, applied by TCRdb to the PCR reads, yields one record per CDR3 protein. This table has approximately 8,800 distinct CDR3 sequences, roughly 38% appearing once.

The chain combines TRBV18 with TRBJ2-6; D gene uncertain. This clonotype was obtained from a human donor in good health. The sample taken for sequencing was CD4+ T cells from blood, cultured in vitro. The CDR3 bases are TGTGCCAGCTCACCACCGGGGGCCAACGTCCTGACTTTC. It encodes CASSPPGANVLTF.